One and the same sample provided the 21 T cell receptor beta chains below, sequenced in a study of shared clonotypes between healthy human individuals. Here immunoSEQ multiplex PCR was the method, and the copy in TCRdb shows in-frame clones only, minus some. The sample records about 2.3 million clones, 90% to 95% being singletons. The sequenced sample consisted of naive CD4+ T cells from PBMCs. The subset was: CD45RA+ positively selected. The source is a man between 18 and 35 years old in good health. Some clones in this sample may be carry-over from other donors' samples.

The chain carries TRBV9 and TRBJ2-3; 8 nucleotides match TRBD1. Trimming took 3 bases from V and 6 from J; bases not matched to a gene: 15. Germline V gives CDR1 SGDLS, CDR2 YYNGEE. The CDR3 covers 17 residues. CDR3 nucleotides: TGTGCCAGCAGCGCCAGCTACGGGACAGGTGAATGGGATACGCAGTATTTT. Encoded protein: CASSASYGTGEWDTQYF.

The sample holds a few counts of this clone. This sequence joins TRBV5-4 and TRBJ1-1; D gene uncertain. The V and J ends lost 0 bases and 5 bases respectively, with 8 bases between them. CDR1 is SGHNT, CDR2 YYREEE, per germline (reference sequence). This CDR3 is built from 13 residues. CDR3 nucleotide sequence: TGTGCCAGCAGCTTGGTTCTGGGAACTGAAGCTTTCTTT. Translated: CASSLVLGTEAFF.

The rearrangement links TRBV2 to TRBJ1-4, with D possibly matching TRBD1 (6 bases). The CDR3 consists of 12 residues. V was pared by 3 bases and J by 11 bases, with 10 bases between. CDR1 and CDR2 from the germline V gene are SNHLY and FYNNEI. The CDR3 nucleotides are TGTGCCAGCAGTGAGCAGGGGACGAAACTGTTTTTT. The encoded protein is CASSEQGTKLFF.

CDR3 protein: CASSLAPQGAGETQYF. CDR3 DNA: TGCGCCAGCAGCTTGGCCCCACAGGGGGCCGGGGAGACCCAGTACTTC. J is TRBJ2-5 and V is TRBV5-1, with 9 bases matching TRBD1. Germline assignment: CDR1 SGHRS and CDR2 YFSETQ. V dropped 0 bases and J dropped 5; count of bases not matched to a gene: 8. This CDR3 has 16 amino acids.

This chain links TRBV5-1 with TRBJ2-1; D is perhaps TRBD1 (5 bases). The CDR3 totals 15 residues. Germline-derived CDR1 and CDR2 are SGHRS and YFSETQ. V was cut by 1 base and J by 4 bases, with 12 bases left in between. The CDR3 region is CASSLSDSKYNEQFF. CDR3 in DNA: TGCGCCAGCAGCTTGAGTGACAGCAAATACAATGAGCAGTTCTTC. Supplemented by reference TRBV5-1 and TRBJ2-1, the full variable domain reads KAGVTQTPRYLIKTRGQQVTLSCSPISGHRSVSWYQQTPGQGLQFLFEYFSETQRNKGNFPGRFSGRQFSNSRSEMNVSTLELGDSALYLCASSLSDSKYNEQFFGPGTRLTVL.

This chain connects TRBV10-1 to TRBJ2-4, with TRBD2 identical over 11 bases. CDR1 and CDR2 (germline): WNHNN, SYGVQD (reference sequence). Trimming at V came to 3 bases and at J to 9 bases, leaving 13 bases not matched to a gene. The CDR3 runs 17 residues. In nucleotides, the CDR3 is TGCGCCAGCAGTGACCCTCCTAGCGGGAGGAGGTGGGTCATTCAGTACTTC. Translated: CASSDPPSGRRWVIQYF.

This rearrangement joins TRBV6-5 to TRBJ1-4; 7 bases match TRBD1. Germline lookup yields CDR1 MNHEY and CDR2 SVGAGI. The CDR3 consists of 15 residues. Trimming took 0 bases from V and 7 from J; bases not matched to a gene: 5. Written as DNA, the CDR3 is TGTGCCAGCAGTTACTCGAGCAGGGGGAGTGAAAAACTGTTTTTT. Translating it yields CASSYSSRGSEKLFF.

This chain connects TRBV7-2 to TRBJ1-4; D gene uncertain. V was shortened by 2 bases and J by 0 bases, with 10 bases between the two germline ends. CDR3 length: 16 amino acids. Germline V lookup: CDR1 SGHTA, CDR2 FQGNSA. CDR3 region: CASSLLGIATNEKLFF. The CDR3 bases are TGTGCCAGCAGCTTATTAGGAATTGCAACTAATGAAAAACTGTTTTTT.

The chain carries TRBV27 and TRBJ1-2; TRBD1 might be the D (6 bases). The CDR3 totals 15 residues. CDR1 MNHEY and CDR2 SMNVEV come from the germline V gene (reference sequence). Trimming cost V 4 bases and J 6 bases, with 18 bases left between them. CDR3 sequence reads: CASSSGQRWENGYTF. The CDR3 DNA reads as TGTGCCAGCAGTTCCGGACAGAGATGGGAGAATGGCTACACCTTC.

CDR3 in amino acids: CASSFTDPGNEQFF. CDR3 DNA: TGCGCCAGCAGCTTTACCGATCCTGGGAATGAGCAGTTCTTC. The gene calls are TRBV5-1 and TRBJ2-1; D not certain. The germline V gene encodes CDR1 SGHRS and CDR2 YFSETQ. V lost 2 bases to trimming and J lost 7 bases, with 13 bases between them. The CDR3 is 14 amino acids.

The CDR3 nucleotides are TGTGCCAGCAGCTCACAGGCGAACACCGGGGAGCTGTTTTTT. Its protein product is CASSSQANTGELFF. The V call is TRBV7-3, the J call TRBJ2-2; D is possibly TRBD1 (5 bases). Germline V gene data show CDR1 as SGHTA and CDR2 as FQGTGA. The CDR3 has 14 residues. The V gene lost 4 bases and the J gene lost 0 bases, with 6 bases spanning the gap.

This chain uses TRBV2 with TRBJ2-6; D perhaps matches TRBD2 (7 bases). This CDR3 spans 17 amino acids. Germline loops: CDR1 SNHLY, CDR2 FYNNEI. V lost 5 bases and J lost 0, with 14 bases in between. CDR3 protein: CASSPGGPLSGANVLTF. The CDR3 DNA is TGTGCCAGCAGTCCCGGGGGGCCTCTCTCTGGGGCCAACGTCCTGACTTTC.

This chain joins TRBV29-1 and TRBJ2-3; D not resolved. CDR3 length equals 15 residues. V was trimmed by 5 bases and J by 4 bases, leaving 19 bases between them. Germline-derived CDR1 and CDR2 are SQVTM and ANQGSEA. The CDR3 loop reads CSVPTVAGASDTQYF. As DNA, the CDR3 is TGCAGCGTTCCCACGGTAGCAGGCGCTTCAGATACGCAGTATTTT.

This chain connects TRBV6-9 to TRBJ2-5, with TRBD2 matching over 11 bases. Germline-derived CDR1 and CDR2 are MNHGY and SVAAGI. Trimming removed 7 bases from V and 13 bases from J; junction bases left unmatched: 11. This CDR3 region has 13 residues. The CDR3: CASTTSGIRMGYF. The CDR3 coding sequence is TGTGCCAGCACGACTAGCGGGATCAGAATGGGGTACTTC.

The CDR3 DNA follows: TGTGCCACCTCCCTAGCGGGAGCAGATACGCAGTATTTT. Protein product: CATSLAGADTQYF. The chain combines TRBV15 with TRBJ2-3, with 10 bases aligning to TRBD2. The CDR3 is made up of 13 amino acids. Germline V gives CDR1 LNHNV, CDR2 YYDKDF (reference sequence). V gave up 8 bases and J gave up 4 bases; unmatched junction bases: 3.

The chain joins TRBV19 to TRBJ1-1, with D perhaps matching TRBD1 (5 bases). Trimming took off 0 bases at V and 5 bases at J, with 16 bases between the two ends. The germline CDR1 and CDR2 sequences are LNHDA and SQIVND (reference sequence). CDR3 length: 16 amino acids. CDR3 nucleotides: TGTGCCAGTAGTATAGATATTCGAGGACATCTGACTGAAGCTTTCTTT. It is translated as CASSIDIRGHLTEAFF.

As to this clone: This CDR3 is also generated by other DNA sequences in the sample. This chain joins TRBV5-1 and TRBJ2-1; maybe TRBD2 (5 bases). The V gene's germline CDR1 is SGHRS and CDR2 YFSETQ. The V and J ends lost 3 bases and 3 bases respectively, with 7 bases between them. This CDR3 region has 13 residues. CDR3 DNA sequence: TGCGCCAGCAGCTCGGGAAACTACAATGAGCAGTTCTTC. It specifies CASSSGNYNEQFF.

The V call is TRBV6-5, the J call TRBJ2-7; 9 positions agree with TRBD1. After removal of 6 bases from V and 2 bases from J, the junction contained 8 bases not matched to a gene. CDR1 is MNHEY, CDR2 SVGAGI, per germline. The CDR3 sequence is 15 residues long. The chain's CDR3 is CASRTRRQGAYEQYF. CDR3 DNA: TGTGCCAGCAGAACTCGCCGACAGGGGGCCTACGAGCAGTACTTC.

The rearrangement uses TRBV4-2 and TRBJ2-3; 7 positions agree with TRBD2. The ends lost 0 bases at V and 0 bases at J; junction bases unmatched: 9. From germline, CDR1 is LGHNA and CDR2 YNFKEQ. The CDR3 extends over 18 amino acids. The CDR3 spells CASSQEFGRSGSTDTQYF. In DNA form, the CDR3 reads TGTGCCAGCAGCCAAGAATTCGGCCGTAGCGGGAGCACAGATACGCAGTATTTT.

The rearrangement uses TRBV4-1 and TRBJ1-4, with unresolved D. The CDR3 totals 15 residues. In germline, CDR1 is MGHRA, CDR2 YSYEKL. With 4 bases removed from V and 8 bases from J, the gap between germline ends came to 17 bases. CDR3 bases: TGCGCCAGCAGCCCCGGGCCCCTTGGTAACGAAAAACTGTTTTTT. Its translation is CASSPGPLGNEKLFF.

The V call is TRBV11-3, the J call TRBJ2-2; a possible D gene is TRBD1 (6 bases). The CDR3 loop spans 13 amino acids. Germline assignment: CDR1 SGHNT and CDR2 YENEEA. V was trimmed by 5 bases and J by 6 bases, leaving 10 bases between them. This chain's CDR3 is CASSTQGPGELFF. The CDR3 DNA reads as TGTGCCAGCAGCACACAGGGCCCCGGGGAGCTGTTTTTT.